These 20 T cell receptor beta chains share one sample of origin, sequenced in a study of cytomegalovirus exposure and HLA in healthy donors. 60 Vbeta and 13 Jbeta primers were used in PCR. Some clones are missing from TCRdb's copy, which holds only in-frame ones; the method was immunoSEQ multiplex PCR. The profile shows about 140,000 clones, about four fifths of them singletons. The sample comprised PBMCs. The receptors derive from a man in his forties or fifties in good health and CMV-seronegative.

The genes are TRBV5-1 and TRBJ2-3; 7 nucleotides align to TRBD2. The CDR3 loop spans 13 amino acids. Germline V gives CDR1 SGHRS, CDR2 YFSETQ. With V trimmed by 3 bases and J by 3 bases, 1 base remained unmatched. The CDR3 sequence is CASSWGGTDTQYF. The CDR3, as DNA: TGCGCCAGCAGCTGGGGGGGGACAGATACGCAGTATTTT.

This clone was counted only a few times. The V gene is TRBV6-5, the J gene TRBJ2-7; possible D gene TRBD1, 6 bases. Germline values: CDR1 MNHEY, CDR2 SVGAGI. The CDR3 runs to 15 residues. V gave up 6 bases and J gave up 2 bases, with 17 bases separating them. CDR3 protein: CASSRTKTGPYEQYF. In DNA, the CDR3 is TGTGCCAGCAGCCGAACGAAGACAGGACCCTACGAGCAGTACTTC.

The V gene is TRBV19, the J gene TRBJ1-5, with D hard to call. The V end was cut by 3 bases, the J end by 5 bases, with 5 bases between. Per the germline V gene, CDR1 is LNHDA and CDR2 is SQIVND (reference sequence). This CDR3 has 12 residues. CDR3 loop: CASSIIYQPQHF. CDR3 DNA sequence: TGTGCCAGTAGTATCATTTATCAGCCCCAGCATTTT.

There are a few counts of this clone. The V gene is TRBV9, the J gene TRBJ2-5; 7 positions agree with TRBD1. Trimming cost V 3 bases and J 2 bases; bases outside gene matches: 4. CDR1 and CDR2 (germline): SGDLS, YYNGEE. CDR3 length: 14 residues. CDR3: CASSAGQPQETQYF. DNA for the CDR3: TGTGCCAGCAGCGCGGGACAGCCACAAGAGACCCAGTACTTC.

The rearrangement uses TRBV7-9 and TRBJ2-7, with a weak D call TRBD1 (6 bases). Germline CDR1 SEHNR, CDR2 FQNEAQ (reference sequence). This CDR3 comprises 15 residues. The ends were cut back, 5 bases at V and 4 bases at J, with 18 bases in the middle. CDR3 coding DNA: TGTGCCAGCAGCAAGCAGGGGAACCGGGAATACGAGCAGTACTTC. It encodes CASSKQGNREYEQYF.

The rearrangement links TRBV7-9 to TRBJ2-5; 10 bases map to TRBD1. The J segment lost 5 bases and the V segment lost 1 base, leaving 7 bases of the junction unmatched. Germline CDR1 and CDR2: SEHNR and FQNEAQ (reference sequence). CDR3 size: 16 residues. The CDR3 sequence: CASSLGQGAKLETQYF. In nucleotides, the CDR3 is TGTGCCAGCAGCTTAGGACAGGGGGCTAAATTGGAGACCCAGTACTTC.

J is TRBJ2-5 and V is TRBV7-2; 11 nucleotides align to TRBD2. This CDR3 is built from 16 residues. CDR1 SGHTA and CDR2 FQGNSA come from the germline V gene. V shed 1 base and J 5 bases; nucleotides not matched to a gene: 6. CDR3 protein: CASSLEVAGGRETQYF. CDR3 nucleotide sequence: TGTGCCAGCAGCTTAGAGGTAGCGGGGGGGCGTGAGACCCAGTACTTC.

The chain couples TRBV7-2 to TRBJ2-1, with 9 nucleotides matching TRBD2. This CDR3 has 17 amino acids. Unmatched junction bases numbered 5, after V lost 1 base and J lost 1 base. The germline gives CDR1 SGHTA, CDR2 FQGNSA. The CDR3 here is CASSLEPSGGSYNEQFF. The CDR3 nucleotides read TGTGCCAGCAGCTTAGAGCCGAGCGGGGGGTCCTACAATGAGCAGTTCTTC.

The chain links TRBV29-1 to TRBJ2-3; 8 bases are a match to TRBD1. The junction had 4 bases not matched to a gene; V was cut back by 3 bases and J by 2 bases. The CDR3 length is 14 residues. Germline V gives CDR1 SQVTM, CDR2 ANQGSEA. CDR3 in DNA: TGCAGCGTTGACAGGGGGCCCTCCACAGATACGCAGTATTTT. It is translated as CSVDRGPSTDTQYF.

This chain links TRBV11-2 with TRBJ2-2; D unclear. Germline CDR1 is SGHAT and CDR2 is FQNNGV. The CDR3 length is 16 residues. The ends were cut back, 5 bases at V and 3 bases at J, with 16 bases in the middle. The DNA of the CDR3 is TGTGCCAGCAGCCCCCGACAACGAACCGACACCGGGGAGCTGTTTTTT. Its protein product is CASSPRQRTDTGELFF.

This clone appeared a single time. The rearrangement uses TRBV11-3 and TRBJ2-7; 13 bases are shared with TRBD2. Germline V lookup: CDR1 SGHNT, CDR2 YENEEA. The CDR3 length is 14 residues. V was pared by 5 bases and J by 4 bases, with 2 bases of the junction left unmatched. The CDR3 sequence is CASSRTSGGYEQYF. CDR3 sequence (DNA): TGTGCCAGCAGCCGGACTAGCGGGGGATACGAGCAGTACTTC. Using reference TRBV11-3 and TRBJ2-7 for the parts outside the CDR3, the full variable domain is EAGVVQSPRYKIIEKKQPVAFWCNPISGHNTLYWYLQNLGQGPELLIRYENEEAVDDSQLPKDRFSAERLKGVDSTLKIQPAELGDSAVYLCASSRTSGGYEQYFGPGTRLTVT.

The chain couples TRBV5-1 to TRBJ2-7, with a weak D call TRBD2 (6 bases). The CDR3 loop spans 14 amino acids. Trimming shortened V by 4 bases and J by 3 bases, and 14 bases separated the two germline ends. CDR1 is SGHRS, CDR2 YFSETQ, per germline. Here the CDR3 DNA reads TGCGCCAGCAGCCCGGTGGAGGGCCACTACGAGCAGTACTTC. Protein product: CASSPVEGHYEQYF.

The chain employs TRBV7-3 and TRBJ2-3, with D perhaps matching TRBD2 (7 bases). Deletions cut 2 bases from V and 9 bases from J, with 18 bases between. The CDR3 spans 15 residues. The germline CDR1 and CDR2 sequences are SGHTA and FQGTGA. The CDR3 loop is CASSLDRGAFPTQYF. The DNA for the CDR3 is TGTGCCAGCAGCTTAGACCGGGGGGCCTTCCCAACGCAGTATTTT.

The chain is built from TRBV11-2 and TRBJ1-1; the D gene is possibly TRBD1 (5 bases). Trimming pared 1 base from V and 3 bases from J, leaving 9 bases between. In germline, CDR1 is SGHAT, CDR2 FQNNGV. The CDR3 is 14 amino acids. CDR3 protein: CASSLAFRDTEAFF. CDR3 in DNA: TGTGCCAGCAGCTTAGCTTTCAGGGACACTGAAGCTTTCTTT.

The sample holds a few counts of this clone. The genes are TRBV18 and TRBJ2-3; D is possibly TRBD1 (6 bases). V shed 3 bases and J shed 6 bases, with 13 bases lying between them. The CDR3 is 14 residues long. From germline, CDR1 is KGHSH and CDR2 LQKENI. CDR3 nucleotides: TGTGCCAGCTCACCGAATGGGGGCGTGGATACGCAGTATTTT. As protein: CASSPNGGVDTQYF.

V gene TRBV4-3 combines with J gene TRBJ2-2, with TRBD1 matching 8 bases. The length of the CDR3 is 15 residues. Germline lookup yields CDR1 LGHNA and CDR2 YSLEER. Trimming at V came to 7 bases and at J to 0 bases, leaving 4 bases not matched to a gene. The CDR3 loop reads CASTPTGANTGELFF. CDR3 nucleotide sequence: TGCGCCAGCACCCCGACAGGGGCGAACACCGGGGAGCTGTTTTTT.

V is TRBV6-7 and J is TRBJ1-5; a possible D gene is TRBD1 (5 bases). TRBV6-7 is filed as an ORF, its function uncertain. The CDR3 has 14 residues. V was cut by 7 bases and J by 0 bases, with 10 bases left in between. DNA of the CDR3: TGTGCCAGCACCCGGACACATAGCAATCAGCCCCAGCATTTT. It codes for CASTRTHSNQPQHF.

The chain carries TRBV2 and TRBJ1-1, with no clear D. The germline V gene encodes CDR1 SNHLY and CDR2 FYNNEI. With 7 bases removed from V and 1 base from J, the gap between germline ends came to 16 bases. CDR3 length: 15 residues. CDR3 in amino acids: CASTFSGGQNTEAFF. CDR3 in DNA: TGTGCCAGCACTTTCTCCGGAGGCCAGAACACTGAAGCTTTCTTT.

The chain uses TRBV12-2 and TRBJ1-2; the table's D call of TRBD1 was not tested on the DNA. TRBV12-2 is reported as a pseudogene. The CDR3 extends over 14 amino acids. The CDR3 coding sequence is TGTGCAAGTCGCGGGACAGCTAAGGGCTTTGGCTACACCTTC. Translating gives CASRGTAKGFGYTF.

Only a few counts were recorded for this clone. The chain couples TRBV5-1 to TRBJ1-3, with a tentative D call TRBD1 (6 bases). The CDR3 loop spans 17 amino acids. V was shortened by 4 bases and J by 0 bases, with 17 bases between the two germline ends. CDR1 and CDR2 (germline): SGHRS, YFSETQ. CDR3 sequence: CASSADSQGISGNTIYF. The DNA for the CDR3 is TGCGCCAGCAGCGCGGACTCACAGGGAATCTCTGGAAACACCATATATTTT.